This T cell receptor (beta chain) was obtained from a study of blood T cell repertoires in COVID-19. The CDR3 runs to 15 residues. V lost 0 bases and J 7 bases, leaving 16 bases between the germline ends. Germline CDR1 and CDR2: LGHNA and YSLEER. Recruited during active infection, patients (from Seattle) were subsequently followed longitudinally. This table comes from immunoSEQ multiplex PCR, and its TCRdb copy is limited to in-frame clones, with some not included. The sample consists of 100,000 to 150,000 clones, around 81% of them appearing once. V and J are TRBV4-3 and TRBJ2-7; tentatively, D is TRBD1 (5 bases). The sequence came from a man aged 25 to 45 with COVID-19, enrolled during active disease. The sequencing sample was made of peripheral blood. DNA of the CDR3: TGCGCCAGCAGCCAAGAAGGGCAGGGCTTTGGGGAGCAGTACTTC. Its protein is CASSQEGQGFGEQYF.